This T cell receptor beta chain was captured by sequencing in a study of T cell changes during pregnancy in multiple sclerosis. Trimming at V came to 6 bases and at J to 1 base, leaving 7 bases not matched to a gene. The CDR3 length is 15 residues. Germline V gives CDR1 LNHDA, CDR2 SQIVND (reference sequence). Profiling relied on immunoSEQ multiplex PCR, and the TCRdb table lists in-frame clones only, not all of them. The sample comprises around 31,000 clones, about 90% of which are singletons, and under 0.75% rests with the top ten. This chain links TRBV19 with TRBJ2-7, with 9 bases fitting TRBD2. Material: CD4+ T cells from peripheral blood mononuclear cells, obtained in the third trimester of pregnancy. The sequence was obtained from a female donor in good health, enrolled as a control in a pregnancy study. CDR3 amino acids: CASRERGARSYEQYF. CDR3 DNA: TGTGCCAGTAGGGAGCGGGGGGCTAGGTCCTACGAGCAGTACTTC.